Listed below are T cell receptor beta chains from one sample, sequenced in a study of T cells after yellow fever vaccination. TCRdb processed the 5' RACE reads anew with MiXCR; each CDR3 protein has one entry. Of 400,000 or so distinct CDR3 sequences listed, approximately 6% are singletons. The sequencing here drew on PBMCs, taken 5 days after the yellow fever booster vaccination. These receptor sequences come from a man aged 25-40 years who received the YFV17D yellow fever vaccine. The CDR3 runs from the conserved cysteine through the conserved F or W. Each record gives: V gene, J gene, clone size, D gene, CDR3 protein, CDR3 DNA. D genes are given only for firm matches. Size is omitted from some rows. Given values are once, few, many or a class for expanded clones.

V gene: TRBV20-1
J gene: TRBJ2-5
clone size: .
D gene: TRBD1
CDR3 protein: CSGIRDRGEETQYF
CDR3 DNA: TGCAGTGGTATCCGGGACAGGGGTGAAGAGACCCAGTACTTC

V gene: TRBV14
J gene: TRBJ2-3
clone size: .
D gene: TRBD2
CDR3 protein: CASSQDGAGEGTDTQYF
CDR3 DNA: TGTGCCAGCAGCCAAGACGGAGCGGGAGAGGGCACAGATACGCAGTATTTT

V gene: TRBV29-1
J gene: TRBJ2-3
clone size: .
D gene: .
CDR3 protein: CSVEDDFTDTQYF
CDR3 DNA: TGCAGCGTTGAGGATGATTTCACAGATACGCAGTATTTT

V gene: TRBV18
J gene: TRBJ1-1
clone size: .
D gene: .
CDR3 protein: CASSPPQGNTEAFF
CDR3 DNA: TGTGCCAGCTCACCACCTCAGGGAAACACTGAAGCTTTCTTT

V gene: TRBV29-1
J gene: TRBJ1-1
clone size: .
D gene: TRBD1
CDR3 protein: CSVGGTGRGTEAFF
CDR3 DNA: TGCAGCGTTGGGGGGACAGGGCGAGGGACTGAAGCTTTCTTT

V gene: TRBV7-2
J gene: TRBJ2-7
clone size: .
D gene: .
CDR3 protein: CASSQRGWDGLYEQYF
CDR3 DNA: TGTGCCAGCAGCCAGAGGGGCTGGGACGGCTTATACGAGCAGTACTTC

V gene: TRBV20-1
J gene: TRBJ1-1
clone size: .
D gene: .
CDR3 protein: CSAREYRARLSSNGEAFF
CDR3 DNA: TGCAGTGCTAGAGAATATAGGGCCCGGCTGAGTTCGAACGGTGAAGCTTTCTTT

V gene: TRBV3-1
J gene: TRBJ2-3
clone size: many
D gene: TRBD1
CDR3 protein: CASSQDVTGGLTDTQYF
CDR3 DNA: TGTGCCAGCAGCCAAGATGTGACAGGGGGCCTCACAGATACGCAGTATTTT

V gene: TRBV12-3/TRBV12-4
J gene: TRBJ2-1
clone size: .
D gene: .
CDR3 protein: CASSLPGPTDVFEQFF
CDR3 DNA: TGTGCCAGCAGTTTACCAGGGCCAACCGACGTTTTTGAGCAGTTCTTC

V gene: TRBV7-6
J gene: TRBJ1-1
clone size: few
D gene: TRBD1
CDR3 protein: CASSTRQGLGTEAFF
CDR3 DNA: TGTGCCAGCAGCACTAGACAGGGATTAGGCACTGAAGCTTTCTTT

V gene: TRBV18
J gene: TRBJ2-1
clone size: many
D gene: TRBD1
CDR3 protein: CASSPGTAYNEQFF
CDR3 DNA: TGTGCCAGCTCACCCGGGACAGCTTACAATGAGCAGTTCTTC

V gene: TRBV7-2
J gene: TRBJ2-7
clone size: few
D gene: TRBD2
CDR3 protein: CASSSRSSGSTYEQYF
CDR3 DNA: TGTGCCAGCAGCTCGCGTTCTAGCGGATCAACCTACGAGCAGTACTTC

V gene: TRBV10-3
J gene: TRBJ2-5
clone size: few
D gene: .
CDR3 protein: CAISPTEGQETQYF
CDR3 DNA: TGTGCCATCAGTCCGACCGAGGGACAAGAGACCCAGTACTTC

V gene: TRBV5-1
J gene: TRBJ1-1
clone size: many
D gene: .
CDR3 protein: CASNSVTSNTEAFF
CDR3 DNA: TGCGCCAGCAACTCGGTGACATCGAACACTGAAGCTTTCTTT

V gene: TRBV12-3/TRBV12-4
J gene: TRBJ2-6
clone size: .
D gene: TRBD1
CDR3 protein: CTFSLGRTGVTGANVLTF
CDR3 DNA: TGTACCTTCAGTTTAGGACGCACAGGGGTAACTGGGGCCAACGTCCTGACTTTC

V gene: TRBV5-1
J gene: TRBJ2-1
clone size: few
D gene: TRBD2
CDR3 protein: CASSLLLAGGSEQFF
CDR3 DNA: TGCGCCAGCAGCTTGTTACTAGCGGGAGGATCTGAGCAGTTCTTC

V gene: TRBV9
J gene: TRBJ1-5
clone size: many
D gene: .
CDR3 protein: CASSPRGDSNQPQHF
CDR3 DNA: TGTGCCAGCAGCCCTCGGGGAGACAGCAATCAGCCCCAGCATTTT

V gene: TRBV7-2
J gene: TRBJ1-4
clone size: many
D gene: .
CDR3 protein: CASSQVGTAEKLFF
CDR3 DNA: TGTGCCAGCAGCCAAGTCGGGACGGCCGAAAAACTGTTTTTT

V gene: TRBV12-3/TRBV12-4
J gene: TRBJ2-1
clone size: many
D gene: TRBD2
CDR3 protein: CASSDAGTTSEQFF
CDR3 DNA: TGTGCCAGCAGTGATGCCGGGACTACCTCTGAGCAGTTCTTC

V gene: TRBV12-3/TRBV12-4
J gene: TRBJ2-3
clone size: many
D gene: TRBD2
CDR3 protein: CASSLGGRALEYF
CDR3 DNA: TGTGCCAGCAGTTTGGGCGGGAGGGCCTTAGAGTATTTT

V gene: TRBV19
J gene: TRBJ2-1
clone size: .
D gene: .
CDR3 protein: CASRSLNPRNEQFF
CDR3 DNA: TGTGCCAGTAGATCCCTTAATCCCCGAAATGAGCAGTTCTTC

V gene: TRBV9
J gene: TRBJ2-1
clone size: many
D gene: TRBD2
CDR3 protein: CASSVGAGSYNEQFF
CDR3 DNA: TGTGCCAGCAGCGTAGGAGCGGGGTCATACAATGAGCAGTTCTTC

V gene: TRBV27
J gene: TRBJ2-3
clone size: many
D gene: .
CDR3 protein: CASSLSLWKDTQYF
CDR3 DNA: TGTGCCAGCAGTTTATCCCTCTGGAAAGATACGCAGTATTTT

V gene: TRBV5-1
J gene: TRBJ2-2
clone size: many
D gene: TRBD2
CDR3 protein: CASSTSGRTGELFF
CDR3 DNA: TGCGCCAGCAGCACTAGCGGGAGAACCGGGGAGCTGTTTTTT

V gene: TRBV12-3/TRBV12-4
J gene: TRBJ2-2
clone size: .
D gene: .
CDR3 protein: CASKLGPLNTGELFF
CDR3 DNA: TGTGCCAGCAAACTAGGGCCATTGAACACCGGGGAGCTGTTTTTT

V gene: TRBV5-1
J gene: TRBJ1-2
clone size: few
D gene: TRBD1
CDR3 protein: CASSLGDRNYGYTF
CDR3 DNA: TGCGCCAGCAGCTTGGGGGACAGAAACTATGGCTACACCTTC

V gene: TRBV29-1
J gene: TRBJ2-7
clone size: few
D gene: .
CDR3 protein: CSGQGGVYEQYF
CDR3 DNA: TGCAGCGGGCAGGGGGGGGTCTACGAGCAGTACTTC

V gene: TRBV18
J gene: TRBJ1-2
clone size: .
D gene: .
CDR3 protein: CASSPPVGENYGYTF
CDR3 DNA: TGTGCCAGCTCACCACCGGTTGGGGAAAACTATGGCTACACCTTC

V gene: TRBV6-5
J gene: TRBJ2-3
clone size: many
D gene: .
CDR3 protein: CASSYGDKTTDTQYF
CDR3 DNA: TGTGCCAGCAGTTACGGGGACAAAACCACAGATACGCAGTATTTT

V gene: TRBV10-3
J gene: TRBJ2-5
clone size: few
D gene: .
CDR3 protein: CAISESSGSVHETQYF
CDR3 DNA: TGTGCCATCAGTGAGTCTTCAGGGAGCGTTCACGAGACCCAGTACTTC

V gene: TRBV5-1
J gene: TRBJ1-4
clone size: many
D gene: .
CDR3 protein: CASSGGGATNEKLFF
CDR3 DNA: TGCGCCAGCAGCGGCGGGGGAGCAACTAATGAAAAACTGTTTTTT

V gene: TRBV7-8
J gene: TRBJ2-1
clone size: .
D gene: .
CDR3 protein: CASSSRAGSEQFF
CDR3 DNA: TGTGCCAGCAGCTCCCGGGCCGGTTCTGAGCAGTTCTTC

V gene: TRBV7-9
J gene: TRBJ1-2
clone size: .
D gene: .
CDR3 protein: CASSSLNRSSGYTF
CDR3 DNA: TGTGCCAGCAGCTCCCTAAACAGGTCTAGCGGCTACACCTTC

V gene: TRBV6-5
J gene: TRBJ2-1
clone size: many
D gene: TRBD1
CDR3 protein: CASRQGAGEQFF
CDR3 DNA: TGTGCCAGCCGGCAGGGGGCCGGTGAGCAGTTCTTC

V gene: TRBV29-1
J gene: TRBJ1-2
clone size: few
D gene: TRBD1
CDR3 protein: CSVEDRRQGTNYGYTF
CDR3 DNA: TGCAGCGTTGAAGATCGGAGACAGGGGACTAACTATGGCTACACCTTC

V gene: TRBV5-1
J gene: TRBJ2-1
clone size: many
D gene: .
CDR3 protein: CASSIIGLINEQFF
CDR3 DNA: TGCGCCAGCAGTATAATCGGCCTTATCAATGAGCAGTTCTTC

V gene: TRBV6-5
J gene: TRBJ1-5
clone size: .
D gene: .
CDR3 protein: CASSYAGVGQPQHF
CDR3 DNA: TGTGCCAGCAGTTACGCAGGAGTGGGTCAGCCCCAGCATTTT

V gene: TRBV27
J gene: TRBJ1-6
clone size: few
D gene: .
CDR3 protein: CASRGGPAPLHF
CDR3 DNA: TGTGCCAGCAGGGGCGGACCCGCACCCCTCCACTTT

V gene: TRBV4-3
J gene: TRBJ1-3
clone size: .
D gene: .
CDR3 protein: CASSQEAGTRIGNTIYF
CDR3 DNA: TGCGCCAGCAGCCAAGAAGCCGGGACACGGATTGGAAACACCATATATTTT

V gene: TRBV15
J gene: TRBJ2-2
clone size: many
D gene: .
CDR3 protein: CATSRDRGSRELFF
CDR3 DNA: TGTGCCACCAGCAGAGACAGGGGTAGCCGGGAGCTGTTTTTT

V gene: TRBV27
J gene: TRBJ2-3
clone size: many
D gene: .
CDR3 protein: CASSLSRDFTDTQYF
CDR3 DNA: TGTGCCAGCAGTTTATCAAGGGATTTCACAGATACGCAGTATTTT

V gene: TRBV5-1
J gene: TRBJ2-1
clone size: .
D gene: .
CDR3 protein: CASSLERSGASEQFF
CDR3 DNA: TGCGCCAGCAGCTTGGAGCGGTCAGGGGCAAGTGAGCAGTTCTTC

V gene: TRBV5-6
J gene: TRBJ2-1
clone size: .
D gene: TRBD2
CDR3 protein: CASSARREWFYNEQFF
CDR3 DNA: TGTGCCAGCAGCGCCAGGCGGGAGTGGTTCTACAATGAGCAGTTCTTC

V gene: TRBV19
J gene: TRBJ2-7
clone size: .
D gene: TRBD2
CDR3 protein: CASSSPGLAGANYEQYF
CDR3 DNA: TGTGCCAGTAGTAGTCCGGGACTAGCGGGAGCCAACTACGAGCAGTACTTC

V gene: TRBV20-1
J gene: TRBJ2-1
clone size: few
D gene: .
CDR3 protein: CSARPLAEAYNEQFF
CDR3 DNA: TGCAGTGCTCGACCTTTAGCGGAGGCCTACAATGAGCAGTTCTTC

V gene: TRBV7-8
J gene: TRBJ2-7
clone size: many
D gene: .
CDR3 protein: CASSLAGGPSEQYF
CDR3 DNA: TGTGCCAGCAGCTTAGCAGGAGGTCCATCCGAGCAGTACTTC

V gene: TRBV12-3/TRBV12-4
J gene: TRBJ2-2
clone size: few
D gene: .
CDR3 protein: CASNPRTDTTGELFF
CDR3 DNA: TGTGCCAGCAACCCCCGGACGGACACCACCGGGGAGCTGTTTTTT

V gene: TRBV5-6
J gene: TRBJ1-3
clone size: .
D gene: .
CDR3 protein: CASSSRDFGNTIYF
CDR3 DNA: TGTGCCAGCAGCTCGCGGGACTTCGGAAACACCATATATTTT

V gene: TRBV11-2
J gene: TRBJ2-3
clone size: .
D gene: TRBD1
CDR3 protein: CASSFGQVPTDTQYF
CDR3 DNA: TGTGCCAGCAGCTTTGGACAGGTCCCTACAGATACGCAGTATTTT

V gene: TRBV7-9
J gene: TRBJ2-3
clone size: many
D gene: .
CDR3 protein: CASGAGGWSDTQYF
CDR3 DNA: TGTGCCAGCGGCGCCGGAGGTTGGTCAGATACGCAGTATTTT

V gene: TRBV18
J gene: TRBJ2-3
clone size: few
D gene: .
CDR3 protein: CASSPPKTGSTDTQYF
CDR3 DNA: TGTGCCAGCTCACCACCCAAAACGGGTAGCACAGATACGCAGTATTTT

V gene: TRBV7-2
J gene: TRBJ2-6
clone size: few
D gene: .
CDR3 protein: CASSLRAGANVLTF
CDR3 DNA: TGTGCCAGCAGCTTAAGGGCTGGGGCCAACGTCCTGACTTTC

V gene: TRBV4-3
J gene: TRBJ2-3
clone size: few
D gene: .
CDR3 protein: CASSQSRRGSQYF
CDR3 DNA: TGCGCCAGCAGCCAAAGTCGGCGGGGTTCGCAGTATTTT

V gene: TRBV2
J gene: TRBJ2-7
clone size: few
D gene: TRBD1
CDR3 protein: CASNPRRGQGWEQYF
CDR3 DNA: TGTGCCAGCAACCCCCGCCGGGGACAGGGTTGGGAGCAGTACTTC

V gene: TRBV11-2
J gene: TRBJ2-5
clone size: many
D gene: .
CDR3 protein: CASSLLSQETQYF
CDR3 DNA: TGTGCCAGCAGCTTATTGTCTCAAGAGACCCAGTACTTC